These 24 T cell receptor beta chains were sequenced from one sample in a study of CD8 T cells in Susac syndrome. A quantity of about 0.5 to 1 ug RNA underwent reverse transcription using random hexamers. Each CDR3 protein is one row after TCRdb ran MiXCR on the immunoSEQ multiplex PCR reads. The sample carries more than 75,000 distinct CDR3 sequences, around 94% recorded once. Material for sequencing was CD8+ T cells from PBMCs. These TCRs come from a human donor in good health.

The CDR3 nucleotides read TGTGCCAGCAGTCTGCTACCCCGGGACAGGGGAGACAATGAGCAGTTCTTC. Translated: CASSLLPRDRGDNEQFF. The V call is TRBV12-3 or TRBV12-4, the J call TRBJ2-1, with 10 bases that match TRBD1. This CDR3 has 17 amino acids. V lost 5 bases, J lost 5 bases, and 12 bases stayed unmatched.

This sequence joins TRBV19 and TRBJ2-7, with a tentative D call TRBD2 (6 bases). V was clipped by 3 bases and J by 2 bases, with 11 bases between them. Germline CDR1 and CDR2: LNHDA and SQIVND (reference sequence). The CDR3 is 14 residues long. The CDR3 region has the DNA TGTGCCAGTAGTATGGGGGGTGGACCCTACGAGCAGTACTTC. It translates to CASSMGGGPYEQYF.

CDR3: CASTPNLNTGELFF. CDR3 coding DNA: TGTGCCAGCACCCCTAACTTGAACACCGGGGAGCTGTTTTTT. The chain combines TRBV7-9 with TRBJ2-2; D ambiguous. Germline V lookup: CDR1 SEHNR, CDR2 FQNEAQ (reference sequence). Between the trimmed V and J ends, which lost 7 bases and 1 base, there was a span of 10 bases. CDR3 length: 14 residues. Based on the CDR3 plus reference TRBV7-9 and TRBJ2-2, the full variable domain is DTGVSQNPRHKITKRGQNVTFRCDPISEHNRLYWYRQTLGQGPEFLTYFQNEAQLEKSRLLSDRFSAERPKGSFSTLEIQRTEQGDSAMYLCASTPNLNTGELFFGEGSRLTVL.

This chain links TRBV21-1 with TRBJ1-6. TRBV21-1 is shown as a pseudogene. The CDR3 sequence is 14 residues long. This CDR3 is CASSLRTGIRPLHF. The CDR3 nucleotides read TGTGCCAGCAGCCTCCGGACGGGCATCAGGCCCCTCCACTTT.

The J gene is TRBJ2-7, the V gene TRBV7-9; the D call may be TRBD1 or TRBD2 (5 bases each). Germline CDR1 is SEHNR and CDR2 is FQNEAQ (reference sequence). There are 11 residues in the CDR3. Trimming stripped 8 bases from V and 6 bases from J, with 11 bases between. CDR3 DNA sequence: TGTGCCAGCTTCTCAGGGACCGAGCAGTACTTC. It yields the protein CASFSGTEQYF. Looking up the rest from reference TRBV7-9 and TRBJ2-7 gives the full variable domain: DTGVSQNPRHKITKRGQNVTFRCDPISEHNRLYWYRQTLGQGPEFLTYFQNEAQLEKSRLLSDRFSAERPKGSFSTLEIQRTEQGDSAMYLCASFSGTEQYFGPGTRLTVT.

This clonotype was seen just once. The J gene is TRBJ1-1, the V gene TRBV2; D perhaps matches TRBD1 (6 bases). The ends were cut back, 5 bases at V and 6 bases at J, with 16 bases in the middle. The CDR3 consists of 14 residues. CDR1 is SNHLY and CDR2 is FYNNEI in the germline V gene. CDR3 DNA: TGTGCCAGCAGTCCGGGGACACGAGCACCTGAAGCTTTCTTT. This gives the protein CASSPGTRAPEAFF.

This sequence joins TRBV12-3 or TRBV12-4 and TRBJ2-3; the D is unclear. The CDR3 extends over 14 amino acids. The V and J ends lost 3 bases and 2 bases respectively, with 9 bases between them. In DNA, the CDR3 is TGTGCCAGCAGTTTCCCGGGTAACACAGATACGCAGTATTTT. This encodes CASSFPGNTDTQYF.

The J gene is TRBJ2-3, the V gene TRBV4-3, with D maybe TRBD2 (6 bases). The CDR3 is 16 residues long. Trimming removed 4 bases from V and 6 bases from J, with 20 bases in between. Per germline, CDR1 LGHNA and CDR2 YSLEER. CDR3 DNA sequence: TGCGCCAGCAGCCCGGGAACTAGCATTCTAACGGATACGCAGTATTTT. This sequence encodes CASSPGTSILTDTQYF.

This sequence joins TRBV13 and TRBJ2-7, with D hard to call. The germline V and J ends were trimmed by 10 bases and 0 bases, with 13 bases remaining between them. The germline V gene has CDR1 PRHDT and CDR2 FYEKMQ (reference sequence). The CDR3 covers 13 residues. CDR3 region: CATADLTSYEQYV. The CDR3 coding sequence is TGTGCCACCGCGGACCTGACCTCCTACGAGCAGTACGTC.

The J gene is TRBJ1-1, the V gene TRBV29-1, with 9 nucleotides matching TRBD1. J was trimmed by 7 bases and V by 6 bases; bases with no gene match: 18. This CDR3 has 16 amino acids. Looked up from germline, CDR1 is SQVTM and CDR2 is ANQGSEA. CDR3 region: CSVGRDPGQGIVEAFF. For the CDR3, the DNA is TGCAGCGTCGGACGAGACCCTGGACAGGGGATCGTTGAAGCTTTCTTT.

The CDR3 region is CSARQGNTEAFF. The CDR3, as DNA: TGCAGTGCTAGGCAAGGGAACACTGAAGCTTTCTTT. The chain uses TRBV20-1 and TRBJ1-1; D unclear. The V and J ends lost 3 bases and 1 base respectively, with 6 bases between them. The germline CDR1 and CDR2 sequences are DFQATT and SNEGSKA (reference sequence). The CDR3 loop spans 12 amino acids.

The chain joins TRBV5-1 to TRBJ2-1, with 10 bases matching TRBD2. Trimming took 5 bases from V and 4 from J; bases not matched to a gene: 3. Germline CDR1 and CDR2: SGHRS and YFSETQ. This CDR3 has 14 amino acids. The CDR3 DNA reads TGCGCCAGCAGTTCAGCGGGGGGGTACAATGAGCAGTTCTTC. This gives the protein CASSSAGGYNEQFF. Full variable domain (missing parts from reference TRBV5-1 and TRBJ2-1): KAGVTQTPRYLIKTRGQQVTLSCSPISGHRSVSWYQQTPGQGLQFLFEYFSETQRNKGNFPGRFSGRQFSNSRSEMNVSTLELGDSALYLCASSSAGGYNEQFFGPGTRLTVL.

The V and J genes are TRBV24-1 and TRBJ2-3; 10 positions match TRBD2. Germline assignment: CDR1 KGHDR and CDR2 SFDVKD. This CDR3 is built from 18 residues. The junction had 9 bases not matched to a gene; V was cut back by 2 bases and J by 2 bases. The CDR3 region has the DNA TGTGCCACCAGTGATTGGCCCACTAGCGGGACCCACACAGATACGCAGTATTTT. This sequence encodes CATSDWPTSGTHTDTQYF.

This rearrangement joins TRBV9 to TRBJ1-2, with a tentative D call TRBD1 (5 bases). Trimming cost V 2 bases and J 4 bases, with 15 bases left between them. There are 15 residues in the CDR3. The germline V gene encodes CDR1 SGDLS and CDR2 YYNGEE. In DNA form, the CDR3 reads TGTGCCAGCAGCGTTGGGACGGGAGTAGGCTATGGCTACACCTTC. As protein: CASSVGTGVGYGYTF.

The chain employs TRBV16 and TRBJ2-7, with D perhaps being TRBD1 or TRBD2 (5 bases each). Germline V lookup: CDR1 KGHSY, CDR2 FQNENV. V was trimmed by 3 bases and J by 7 bases, leaving 13 bases between them. The CDR3 totals 13 residues. CDR3 DNA: TGTGCCAGCAGCCAGTACCCCGAGGGGGAGCAGTACGTC. It yields the protein CASSQYPEGEQYV.

This rearrangement joins TRBV20-1 to TRBJ2-1; 7 nucleotides agree with TRBD1. V dropped 6 bases and J dropped 6; count of bases not matched to a gene: 5. In germline, CDR1 is DFQATT, CDR2 SNEGSKA (reference sequence). This CDR3 comprises 12 residues. CDR3 nucleotides: TGCAGTGCCCATTACAGGGGCAATGAGCAGTTCTTC. This gives the protein CSAHYRGNEQFF.

This rearrangement joins TRBV5-1 to TRBJ2-1, with D tentatively TRBD1 (6 bases). The V gene lost 4 bases and the J gene lost 8 bases, with 10 bases spanning the gap. The CDR3 contains 12 residues. Per the germline V gene, CDR1 is SGHRS and CDR2 is YFSETQ. Here the CDR3 reads CASSRTVYEQFF. DNA of the CDR3: TGCGCCAGCAGCAGGACAGTTTATGAGCAGTTCTTC.

The rearrangement joins TRBV21-1 to TRBJ1-2. TRBV21-1 counts as a pseudogene. The length of the CDR3 is 15 residues. CDR3 amino acids: CASSKVSAANYGYTF. The CDR3 DNA follows: TGTGCCAGCAGCAAAGTGAGTGCAGCTAACTATGGCTACACCTTC.

This chain links TRBV25-1 with TRBJ1-1, with D tentatively TRBD1 (6 bases). The germline V gene has CDR1 MGHDK and CDR2 SYGVNS. This CDR3 comprises 14 residues. Between the trimmed V and J ends, which lost 5 bases and 4 bases, there was a span of 14 bases. The CDR3 spells CASSPGARLTEAFF. CDR3 DNA: TGTGCCAGCAGTCCGGGGGCCCGGCTCACTGAAGCTTTCTTT.

The rearrangement links TRBV10-3 to TRBJ2-3; 8 bases are shared with TRBD2. With 5 bases clipped from V and 6 bases from J, the junction kept 13 bases outside the gene matches. The CDR3 totals 16 residues. CDR1 and CDR2 from the germline V gene are ENHRY and SYGVKD. The CDR3 loop is CAISSGLAQMRDTQYF. The CDR3, as DNA: TGTGCCATCAGTTCCGGACTAGCCCAAATGAGGGATACGCAGTATTTT.

The rearrangement uses TRBV7-9 and TRBJ2-1; 9 bases are shared with TRBD2. The germline gives CDR1 SEHNR, CDR2 FQNEAQ (reference sequence). V dropped 8 bases and J dropped 4; count of bases not matched to a gene: 3. CDR3 size: 13 residues. This chain's CDR3 is CASESGGYNEQFF. The DNA of the CDR3 is TGTGCCAGCGAGAGCGGGGGGTACAATGAGCAGTTCTTC.

V usage is TRBV7-2 and J usage is TRBJ2-3; D is unclear. Trimming stripped 2 bases from V and 6 bases from J, with 9 bases between. The germline gives CDR1 SGHTA, CDR2 FQGNSA. The CDR3 totals 13 residues. The CDR3 nucleotides read TGTGCCAGCAGCTTAACGACTCCCGATACGCAGTATTTT. It is translated as CASSLTTPDTQYF.

V gene TRBV4-3 combines with J gene TRBJ2-3; 8 bases map to TRBD1. Germline V lookup: CDR1 LGHNA, CDR2 YSLEER. This CDR3 is built from 15 residues. V gave up 4 bases and J gave up 2 bases; unmatched junction bases: 5. The CDR3 region is CASSREDRATDTQYF. The DNA of the CDR3 is TGCGCCAGCAGCCGGGAGGACAGGGCCACAGATACGCAGTATTTT.

The genes are TRBV10-2 and TRBJ2-7, with 12 nucleotides matching TRBD2. The CDR3 sequence is 14 residues long. After removal of 4 bases from V and 7 bases from J, the junction contained 5 bases not matched to a gene. Germline V gene sequence: CDR1 WSHSY, CDR2 SAAADI. The CDR3 coding sequence is TGCGCCAGCAGTGTGCGACTAGCGGGAGAAGAGCAGTACGTC. Amino acids: CASSVRLAGEEQYV.